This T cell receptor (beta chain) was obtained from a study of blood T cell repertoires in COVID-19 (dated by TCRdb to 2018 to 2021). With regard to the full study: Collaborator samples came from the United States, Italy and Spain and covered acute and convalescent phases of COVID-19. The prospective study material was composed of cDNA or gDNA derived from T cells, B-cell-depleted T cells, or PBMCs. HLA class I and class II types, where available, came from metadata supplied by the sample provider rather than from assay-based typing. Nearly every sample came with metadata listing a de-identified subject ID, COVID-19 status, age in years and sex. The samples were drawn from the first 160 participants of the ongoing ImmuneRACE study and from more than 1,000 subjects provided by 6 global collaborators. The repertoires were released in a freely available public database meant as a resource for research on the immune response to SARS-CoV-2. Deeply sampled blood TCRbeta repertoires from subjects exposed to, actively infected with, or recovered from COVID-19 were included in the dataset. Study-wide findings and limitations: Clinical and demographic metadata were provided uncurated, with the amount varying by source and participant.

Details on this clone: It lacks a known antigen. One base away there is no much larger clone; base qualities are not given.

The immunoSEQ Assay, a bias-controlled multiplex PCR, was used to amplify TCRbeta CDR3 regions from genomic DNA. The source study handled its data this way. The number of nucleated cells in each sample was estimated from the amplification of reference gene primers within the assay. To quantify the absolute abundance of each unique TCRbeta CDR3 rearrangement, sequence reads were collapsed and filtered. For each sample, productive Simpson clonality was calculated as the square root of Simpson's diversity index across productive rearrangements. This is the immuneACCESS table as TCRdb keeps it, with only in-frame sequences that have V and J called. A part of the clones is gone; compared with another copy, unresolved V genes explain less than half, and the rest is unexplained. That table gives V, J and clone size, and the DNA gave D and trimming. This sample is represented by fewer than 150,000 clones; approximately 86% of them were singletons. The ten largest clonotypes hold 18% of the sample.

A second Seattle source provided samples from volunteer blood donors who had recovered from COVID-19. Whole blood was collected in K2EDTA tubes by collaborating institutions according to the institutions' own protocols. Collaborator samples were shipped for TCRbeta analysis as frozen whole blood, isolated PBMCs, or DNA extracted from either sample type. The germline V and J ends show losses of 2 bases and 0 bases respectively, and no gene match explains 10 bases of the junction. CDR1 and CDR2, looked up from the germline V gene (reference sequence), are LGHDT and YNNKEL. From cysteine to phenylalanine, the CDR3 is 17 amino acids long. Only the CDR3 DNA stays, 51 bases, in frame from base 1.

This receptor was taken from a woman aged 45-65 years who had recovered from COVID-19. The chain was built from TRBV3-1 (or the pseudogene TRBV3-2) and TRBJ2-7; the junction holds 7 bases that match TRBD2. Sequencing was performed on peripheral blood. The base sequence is TGTGCCAGCAGCCAATTTCTCACTAGCGCGAGCTCCTACGAGCAGTACTTC. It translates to CASSQFLTSASSYEQYF.